This TCR beta chain was identified during a study of cytomegalovirus exposure and HLA in healthy donors (TCRdb year 2017). As for the study more broadly: An earlier analysis of approximately 640 of the donors reported 250 to 300 Gb of sequence data and roughly 110 million unique TCR beta sequences from 150 million to 200 million T cells. High-throughput TCR immunosequencing, statistical association of individual TCRs with disease status, and machine learning were combined to predict cytomegalovirus infection status. The study used immunosequencing to profile the T cell repertoires of around 600 subjects and linked those repertoires to cytomegalovirus serostatus. Besides the first cohort of approximately 670 subjects, a separate validation cohort made up of some 110 different subjects was used. Donor age, sex, ethnicity and CMV serostatus were compiled together with the repertoire data. Among the roughly 410 genotyped donors, under 90% belonged to the genetic ancestry cluster associated with self-reported Caucasian donors. In a later genetic analysis, genome-wide SNP genotypes for about 65% of the roughly 670 donors were used, and that subset was treated as a discovery cohort. Typing coverage varied by locus: roughly 629-630 donors for A, B, C, DRB1 and DQB1; approximately 520 for DQA1; more than 600 for DPA1; about 450 for DPB1. The study aimed to test whether signatures of past pathogen exposure could be identified by cataloging public T cell receptors. Among around 400 genotyped donors of the cohort, an average of around 240,000 unique TCR beta nucleotide sequences were sequenced per donor, approximately 20% of them non-productive. All discovery cohort repertoires had been generated using a single sequencing platform. Roughly five DR-DQ haplotypes were treated as single units for association and clustering because of strong linkage in the cohort. In an earlier analysis of 500 to 650 of the donors, high-throughput TCR beta sequencing was used to judge whether each TCR beta V gene segment behaved as functional or pseudogenic. Rather than drawing on any new phenotypic data, the later analysis identified candidate immune exposures from TCR beta sequences and the way those sequences occurred across donors. A later analysis re-examined previously published TCR beta repertoires from about 700 donors and added high-resolution HLA genotyping to investigate patterns of TCR occurrence. Around 320 gigabases of sequencing data and 80 million or so unique TCR sequences were included in an early release covering over 600 HLA-typed donors. Both class I and class II loci were covered by HLA typing, at four-digit resolution.

Study-wide conclusions, independent of this receptor: A later analysis found that TCR association rates varied across HLA loci, with DRB1 alleles showing the most associated TCRs and HLA-C alleles the fewest. Some IMGT-functional V segments, including TRBV6-2 and TRBV6-3, could not be told apart with the 87-base-pair reads, so those segments were excluded. This cohort had only TCR beta chains sequenced, and the lack of alpha or paired-chain data limited which features could be detected. A further reported finding was that TCR beta sequences accurately predicted the HLA-A and HLA-B alleles for most subjects in the first cohort. Linkage disequilibrium might explain the correlated functional status among segregating V segments, but an unknown experimental factor could not be excluded. In an earlier analysis of about 550 of the donors, most TCR beta V segments were observed in productive rearrangements about 90% or about 30% of the time, broadly matching IMGT annotations. Most CMV-associated TCR beta chains appeared to be HLA-restricted in a later analysis, and the HLA associations seemed to be driven largely by CMV exposure. The authors suggested that the approach could potentially be generalized to other disease states and immunological phenotypes. In a later analysis, HLA-associated TCR beta chains were found to be more clonally expanded and to have lower generation probabilities than equally common non-associated chains. Three of the identified cytomegalovirus-associated TCR beta chains were confirmed in vitro to be specific for cytomegalovirus antigens. Several of the top co-occurrence clusters appeared to be linked to parvovirus B19, influenza, CMV and Epstein-Barr virus, according to a later analysis. For the cohort, immune exposure information was limited to CMV serostatus. In a later genetic analysis, a missense DCLRE1C variant was associated with V-gene and J-gene trimming of TCR beta chains, and the association was replicated in an independent cohort. Because HLA typing was unavailable for some donors at each locus, only the typed subset was used in association tests. Assigning TCR associations to individual alleles was difficult when HLA alleles, especially DR and DQ, strongly co-occurred. Because counts were too low, more than 15 rarely observed V segments, including chromosome 9 orphons, were left out of the earlier analysis of some 640 of the donors. The presence/absence analyses assumed that sequencing depth was roughly uniform across donors, and that assumption may not be true. The classifier was reported to diagnose cytomegalovirus status with high specificity and sensitivity in both the original cohort and the validation cohort. A cluster of highly shared sequence variants was judged likely to be a technical artifact of the sequencing pipeline. A later analysis associated around 16,000 TCR beta sequences with specific HLA alleles at a false discovery rate of 0.05. A total of roughly 160 TCR beta chains were listed by the study as associated with cytomegalovirus. Most TCR sequences were observed very rarely across donors, whereas some public TCRs were present in many individuals. Compared with the roughly 710-donor mean, donors in an Asian-associated ancestry cluster had fewer N-insertions in productive TCRs, according to a later genetic analysis.

This clone occurred a few times. Its binding antigen is unknown. No much larger clonotype is one base removed from it; base qualities were not supplied. In total, 630 or so healthy bone marrow donors made up the cohort. At the time of sampling, all cohort members were nominally healthy, though unrecorded immune exposures were likely present. The donor was CMV seronegative and was included in the group of several hundred seronegative cohort members. Every donor gave a peripheral blood sample, and the peripheral blood mononuclear cells from that sample were used for TCR beta sequencing. Genomic DNA extraction from the blood cell samples was performed with the Qiagen DNeasy Blood Extraction Kit. From V the trimming removes 5 bases and from J it removes 7 bases, while the gene matches leave 10 bases of the junction unaccounted for. From the cysteine up to the phenylalanine, the CDR3 has a length of 16 residues. CDR3 DNA is the only sequence kept; it has 48 bases, read in frame from the first base. The germline V gene provides CDR1 SGHTA and CDR2 FQGTGA.

Library method: the immunoSEQ multiplex PCR assay. For the multiplex PCR, a mixture combining 60 forward primers for TCR Vbeta segments and 13 reverse primers for TCR Jbeta segments was used. Amplification of the CDR3 region of rearranged TCR beta genes was performed with a multiplex PCR assay on genomic DNA. The Illumina HiSeq System was used to sequence the amplified TCR beta libraries as 87-base-pair reads. Turning to the authors' computational methods: In a later analysis, 80 million or so unique TCR beta chains were counted across the 690 or so repertoires, and approximately 11 million of these chains were shared by at least two donors. Raw reads were error-corrected and collapsed into unique sequences by a nearest-neighbor algorithm in which closely related sequences were merged to remove PCR and sequencing errors. CDR3 sequences were aligned to IMGT reference sequences to assign V, D and J gene segments. For a sequence to be retained, at least a six-nucleotide match to both a V gene segment and a J gene segment was required. A rearrangement was called productive if the CDR3 had no stop codons and remained in frame with V and J, and every other rearrangement was called non-productive. Following IMGT convention, CDR3 was defined as the stretch from the second conserved V-encoded cysteine up to the conserved J-encoded phenylalanine. In an earlier analysis of 500 to 650 of the donors, sequences lacking an unambiguous match to a single V gene segment were excluded. In an earlier analysis of several hundred of the donors, V segments were called functional above 56.7% productive rearrangements and were called segregating when the between-donor standard deviation exceeded 5%. A statistical classification framework was developed to diagnose cytomegalovirus status using the catalog of TCR beta chain sequences. A later analysis assigned V and J genes by comparing TCR nucleotide sequences with IMGT/GENE-DB human TR gene sequences. In a later analysis, CDR3 sequences and most-parsimonious VDJ recombination scenarios were assigned using the TCRdist pipeline. In a later analysis, each TCR beta chain was defined by its CDR3 amino acid sequence together with its V-gene family, and reads lacking a unique V-gene family were excluded. As a way to deal with suspected cross-contamination and a sequencing artifact, a later analysis dropped nearly 600 nucleotide sequences that were highly shared and had low generation probability. A later analysis calculated a clonal expansion index for each public chain from normalized within-repertoire ranks of inferred template counts. In a later analysis, generation probabilities were computed with a VDJ recombination model fitted to out-of-frame rearrangements, and the resulting probabilities were checked against IGoR. In a later analysis, hypergeometric tests were used to score TCR-TCR, TCR-HLA and TCR-CMV co-occurrence, with a repertoire-size bias correction applied to TCR pairs. To estimate false discovery rates, a later analysis permuted the HLA or CMV assignments 20 times. In a later analysis, co-occurring TCRs were grouped using DBSCAN, with TCRdist sequence similarity added in when clustering inside HLA-allele-positive subsets. Repertoires with fewer than 30,000 or more than 120,000 public chains were left out of co-occurrence clustering, as were five repertoires with anomalous nucleotide sharing. TCRdb holds this immuneACCESS table with in-frame rearrangements only. Some clones are missing; in checked studies, unresolved V genes explain under half, and the rest has no known cause. Clonal size and the V and J genes are those of that table, whereas D and trimming came from the DNA. In this sample the table shows about 200,000 clones, around 81% of which occur a single time. The ten largest make up around 2% of the sample.

The specimen was PBMCs. This TCR was sampled from a man aged 18 to 30 in good health and CMV-seronegative. The rearranged segments are TRBV7-3 and TRBJ2-1; the junction holds 11 bases that match TRBD2. The sequenced DNA: TGTGCCAGCAGCCCAGATCGGCTAGCGGGAGGAAATGAGCAGTTCTTC. This sequence encodes CASSPDRLAGGNEQFF.